This record concerns one T cell receptor beta chain sequence. The sample belongs to a study of blood T cell repertoires in COVID-19. Turning to the study itself: Acute and convalescent COVID-19 specimens originated in the United States, Italy and Spain. T cells, B-cell-depleted T cells, or PBMCs provided the cDNA or gDNA that served as material.

Original methodology: By means of reference gene primer amplification, nucleated cell counts were estimated. The protocol was immunoSEQ multiplex PCR, while the TCRdb copy is restricted to in-frame clones and leaves out a portion. The V and J calls and clone size are taken from that table; D and trimming were inferred from the DNA. Of fewer than 500,000 clones in the sample, about 90% are singletons; the top ten hold 0.75% to 0.85%. The receptor's source is a man aged 18-30 years with COVID-19, enrolled during active disease. Sequenced: peripheral blood.

DNA of the CDR3: TGTGCCAGCAGCTGGACAGGGCGGAGCGGTGAAAAACTGTTTTTT. Its protein product is CASSWTGRSGEKLFF. The V gene is TRBV11-2, the J gene TRBJ1-4, with 8 nucleotides matching TRBD1. The V segment lost 4 bases and the J segment 7 bases; nucleotides outside the gene matches: 8. This CDR3 has 15 amino acids. The germline CDR1 and CDR2 sequences are SGHAT and FQNNGV.